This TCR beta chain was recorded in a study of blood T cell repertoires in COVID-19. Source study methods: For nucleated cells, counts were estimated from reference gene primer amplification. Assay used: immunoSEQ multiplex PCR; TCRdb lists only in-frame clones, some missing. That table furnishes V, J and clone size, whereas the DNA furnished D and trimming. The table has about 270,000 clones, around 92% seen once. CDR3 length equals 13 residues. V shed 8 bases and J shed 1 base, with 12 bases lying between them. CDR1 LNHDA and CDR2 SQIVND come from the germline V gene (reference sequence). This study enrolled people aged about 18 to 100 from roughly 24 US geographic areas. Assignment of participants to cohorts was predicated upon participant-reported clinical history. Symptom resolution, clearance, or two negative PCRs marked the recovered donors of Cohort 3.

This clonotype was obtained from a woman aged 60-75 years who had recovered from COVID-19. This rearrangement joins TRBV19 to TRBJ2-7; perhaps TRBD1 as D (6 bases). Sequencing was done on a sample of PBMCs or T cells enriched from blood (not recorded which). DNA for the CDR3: TGTGCCAGTGCCGGGACATCTTCCTACGAGCAGTACTTC. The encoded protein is CASAGTSSYEQYF.